Each of the 29 T cell receptor beta chains below was sequenced from the same sample in a study of response to subunit inactivated influenza vaccine. Using its own MiXCR run on the RT-PCR reads, TCRdb lists one record per CDR3 protein. The data show about 570,000 distinct CDR3 sequences, roughly 12% seen once. These data were also reused for a study on T cells expressing NK-cell markers. As reported in that work: cDNA encoding TCR beta was synthesized via 5'RACE template switching incorporating UMIs.

Sample: PBMCs from blood, taken on the day of vaccination. These receptors originate from a man aged 50 to 60 who received an inactivated influenza vaccine.

The chain recombines TRBV12-3 or TRBV12-4 with TRBJ1-6, with TRBD1 matching 7 bases. There are 14 residues in the CDR3. The V and J ends lost 5 bases and 7 bases, in that order; junction bases with no gene match: 5. The CDR3 is CASSRQGLNSPLHF. The CDR3 DNA reads as TGTGCCAGCAGTAGACAGGGCCTAAATTCACCCCTCCACTTT.

V and J are TRBV12-3 or TRBV12-4 and TRBJ2-4, with TRBD1 matching 10 bases. The CDR3 is made up of 16 amino acids. Trimming removed 6 bases from V and 3 bases from J; junction bases left unmatched: 8. In nucleotides, the CDR3 is TGTGCCAGCAGCTTGACAGGGGGCGCGGGCAAAAACATTCAGTACTTC. This encodes CASSLTGGAGKNIQYF.

The V gene is TRBV7-6, the J gene TRBJ2-1; 12 nucleotides agree with TRBD2. This CDR3 spans 16 amino acids. In germline, CDR1 is SGHVS, CDR2 FNYEAQ. V trimming: 5 bases; J trimming: 4 bases; junction bases outside the gene matches: 6. CDR3 loop: CASSIRTSGEYNEQFF. Here the CDR3 DNA reads TGTGCCAGCAGCATTCGGACTAGCGGGGAGTACAATGAGCAGTTCTTC.

Of note for this clonotype: The junction departs from germline at one end; a sequencing error may be responsible. The CDR3 DNA is TGTGCCAGCAGTTTGGGCGGGAGCCTCTACAATGAGGAGTTCTTC. It translates to CASSLGGSLYNEEFF. The chain employs TRBV12-3 or TRBV12-4 and TRBJ2-1, with 7 bases that match TRBD2. This CDR3 has 15 residues.

V and J are TRBV19 and TRBJ2-2; TRBD1 agrees at 7 bases. This CDR3 contains 16 residues. V trimming: 3 bases; J trimming: 4 bases; junction bases outside the gene matches: 8. Germline lookup yields CDR1 LNHDA and CDR2 SQIVND (reference sequence). CDR3 residues: CASSIGAGGFTGELFF. In DNA, the CDR3 is TGTGCCAGTAGTATCGGTGCAGGGGGATTCACCGGGGAGCTGTTTTTT.

CDR3 in DNA: TGTGCCAGCAGGAGGACAGGGGGCGAAGGAACCCAGTACTTC. Protein sequence: CASRRTGGEGTQYF. The chain is built from TRBV6-2 or TRBV6-3 and TRBJ2-5, with 11 bases that match TRBD1. Per the germline V gene, CDR1 is MNHEY and CDR2 is SVGEGT. V lost 6 bases and J lost 8; bases outside the gene matches: 8. This CDR3 spans 14 amino acids.

This clonotype has a handful of counts. The J gene is TRBJ1-1, the V gene TRBV5-1, with D hard to call. Germline V gives CDR1 SGHRS, CDR2 YFSETQ. The V and J ends lost 5 bases and 4 bases respectively, with 15 bases between them. CDR3 length: 14 amino acids. The CDR3 bases are TGCGCCAGCAGTCCCGAAGTGCCCCCCACTGAAGCTTTCTTT. It specifies CASSPEVPPTEAFF.

This clonotype came up many times. The rearrangement links TRBV29-1 to TRBJ2-1; TRBD2 aligns across 9 bases. This CDR3 comprises 15 residues. V shed 6 bases and J 4 bases; nucleotides not matched to a gene: 10. CDR1 is SQVTM and CDR2 is ANQGSEA in the germline V gene. The CDR3 region is CSVRGGAYTYNEQFF. DNA of the CDR3: TGCAGCGTCCGCGGGGGGGCCTATACTTACAATGAGCAGTTCTTC.

The sample holds a few counts of this clonotype. This chain uses TRBV4-2 with TRBJ1-3, with 7 nucleotides matching TRBD1. This CDR3 is 14 amino acids long. Germline CDR1 is LGHNA and CDR2 is YNFKEQ. The ends lost 4 bases at V and 4 bases at J; junction bases unmatched: 4. CDR3: CASSRRTGGNTIYF. CDR3 nucleotides: TGTGCCAGCAGCCGTAGGACAGGCGGAAACACCATATATTTT.

This clonotype was counted a few times. The chain couples TRBV15 to TRBJ2-3; 9 nucleotides agree with TRBD2. CDR1 and CDR2 from the germline V gene are LNHNV and YYDKDF (reference sequence). J lost 7 bases, V lost 2 bases, and 13 bases had no gene match. This CDR3 region has 17 residues. The DNA for the CDR3 is TGTGCCACCAGCAGACCCCCGGGGGTAGCGGGAGTACATACGCAGTATTTT. It yields the protein CATSRPPGVAGVHTQYF.

This clonotype has a handful of counts. The chain is built from TRBV4-2 and TRBJ2-1; 10 bases fit TRBD1. The CDR3 has 16 residues. Germline trimming cut 2 bases from V and 6 bases from J; bases unmatched to any gene: 7. CDR1 and CDR2 from the germline V gene are LGHNA and YNFKEQ. This CDR3 reads CASSQRTGQGFNEQFF. CDR3 nucleotide sequence: TGTGCCAGCAGCCAACGCACGGGACAGGGGTTCAATGAGCAGTTCTTC.

This clonotype was found a few times. This chain uses TRBV10-3 with TRBJ2-3; the match to TRBD1 covers 7 bases. J was trimmed by 4 bases and V by 2 bases; bases with no gene match: 3. This CDR3 contains 14 residues. Germline CDR1 ENHRY, CDR2 SYGVKD. This CDR3 is CAISEPGQADTQYF. CDR3 nucleotide sequence: TGTGCCATCAGTGAGCCCGGACAGGCAGATACGCAGTATTTT.

The chain carries TRBV29-1 and TRBJ2-7; 7 bases line up with TRBD1. The CDR3 totals 16 residues. Germline trimming cut 0 bases from V and 1 base from J; bases unmatched to any gene: 9. Looked up from germline, CDR1 is SQVTM and CDR2 is ANQGSEA. The CDR3 protein is CSVEDNFATGSYEQYF. The CDR3 bases are TGCAGCGTTGAAGACAACTTCGCGACAGGGTCCTACGAGCAGTACTTC.

This clonotype was observed at least ten times. V gene TRBV29-1 combines with J gene TRBJ2-2; possibly TRBD1 for D (5 bases). CDR3 length: 14 amino acids. Per germline, CDR1 SQVTM and CDR2 ANQGSEA. V was cut by 4 bases and J by 7 bases, with 16 bases left in between. This chain's CDR3 is CSVASQGPHGELFF. CDR3 DNA: TGCAGCGTTGCTTCCCAGGGCCCACACGGGGAGCTGTTTTTT.

This clonotype was observed a few times. This rearrangement joins TRBV18 to TRBJ2-7; TRBD2 aligns across 7 bases. Germline V CDR1 and CDR2: KGHSH, LQKENI. This CDR3 region has 13 residues. Losses at the gene ends were 4 bases for V and 8 bases for J; bases not matched to a gene: 8. The CDR3 spells CASSQGLSGQQYF. Here the CDR3 DNA reads TGTGCCAGCTCACAGGGACTATCAGGACAGCAGTACTTC.

This clonotype was counted only a few times. The chain has TRBV12-3 or TRBV12-4 and TRBJ1-6; possibly TRBD1 for D (5 bases). The CDR3 has 13 amino acids. Trimming pared 3 bases from V and 8 bases from J, leaving 8 bases between. The CDR3 nucleotides are TGTGCCAGCAGTTTTCAAGGGGATTCACCCCTCCACTTT. Encoded protein: CASSFQGDSPLHF.

Only a few counts were recorded for this clonotype. This chain uses TRBV11-3 with TRBJ2-3; possibly TRBD1 for D (5 bases). V lost 3 bases and J 6 bases, leaving 13 bases between the germline ends. The CDR3 has 14 residues. Germline assignment: CDR1 SGHNT and CDR2 YENEEA. Written as DNA, the CDR3 is TGTGCCAGCAGCTTCGAAGGGGCCCCGGATACGCAGTATTTT. Translated, it gives CASSFEGAPDTQYF.

This clonotype was counted between two and nine times. The V gene is TRBV15, the J gene TRBJ2-7, with 8 bases fitting TRBD1. The CDR3 spans 14 residues. Trimming took 8 bases from V and 3 from J; bases not matched to a gene: 9. CDR1 is LNHNV, CDR2 YYDKDF, per germline (reference sequence). CDR3 sequence reads: CATQPTGADYEQYF. In DNA, the CDR3 is TGTGCCACCCAACCGACAGGGGCGGACTACGAGCAGTACTTC.

This clonotype occurred a few times. The genes are TRBV3-1 and TRBJ2-2; 8 bases align to TRBD2. Germline-derived CDR1 and CDR2 are LGHDT and YNNKEL (reference sequence). CDR3 length equals 19 residues. Losses at the gene ends were 5 bases for V and 2 bases for J; bases not matched to a gene: 16. The CDR3 reads CASSALRPREGLNTGELFF. Written as DNA, the CDR3 is TGTGCCAGCAGCGCTTTGCGCCCCCGGGAGGGCTTAAACACCGGGGAGCTGTTTTTT.

A few counts support this clonotype. The gene calls are TRBV3-1 and TRBJ2-7; no clear D gene. Trimming left V 4 bases short and J 0 bases short, with 16 bases between. There are 16 residues in the CDR3. Germline CDR1 reads LGHDT; CDR2 reads YNNKEL (reference sequence). The CDR3 loop reads CASSPADDLSSYEQYF. DNA for the CDR3: TGTGCCAGCAGCCCGGCGGACGACCTGAGCTCCTACGAGCAGTACTTC.

Only a few counts were recorded for this clonotype. The CDR3 DNA reads TGCAGTGCTACCGGGACAGGAACCTACAATGAGCAGTTCTTC. It codes for CSATGTGTYNEQFF. V and J are TRBV20-1 and TRBJ2-1, with 8 bases aligning to TRBD1. Germline loops: CDR1 DFQATT, CDR2 SNEGSKA (reference sequence). Losses at the gene ends were 4 bases for V and 2 bases for J; bases not matched to a gene: 4. The CDR3 totals 14 residues.

This clonotype has a count of ten or more. The V and J genes are TRBV4-3 and TRBJ2-1; tentatively, D is TRBD2 (7 bases). Germline V gene data show CDR1 as LGHNA and CDR2 as YSLEER. CDR3 length: 18 amino acids. V shed 0 bases and J shed 7 bases, with 22 bases lying between them. This CDR3 is CASSQDLGGGKYLNEQFF. The CDR3 coding sequence is TGCGCCAGCAGCCAAGATCTGGGGGGGGGCAAGTACCTGAATGAGCAGTTCTTC.

This clonotype was observed many times. The genes are TRBV7-2 and TRBJ1-2; possibly TRBD1 for D (5 bases). Germline loops: CDR1 SGHTA, CDR2 FQGNSA. Trimming took 3 bases from V and 3 from J, leaving 11 bases between them. The CDR3 has 14 amino acids. DNA of the CDR3: TGTGCCAGCAGCTTCGGGCGGGGGGACTATGGCTACACCTTC. Protein: CASSFGRGDYGYTF.

The V and J genes are TRBV6-2 or TRBV6-3 and TRBJ2-2; 7 bases line up with TRBD2. The CDR3 covers 18 residues. Germline assignment: CDR1 MNHEY and CDR2 SVGEGT. Unmatched junction bases numbered 17, after V lost 10 bases and J lost 0 bases. DNA for the CDR3: TGTGCCACCTCCGTGGCATGGCGGGGGAACGCGAACACCGGGGAGCTGTTTTTT. Translation gives CATSVAWRGNANTGELFF.

There are many counts of this clonotype. The chain couples TRBV24-1 to TRBJ1-5; TRBD1 is a possible D gene (6 bases). Germline CDR1 reads KGHDR; CDR2 reads SFDVKD. CDR3 length: 13 residues. V was cut by 5 bases and J by 5 bases, with 9 bases left in between. In DNA form, the CDR3 reads TGTGCCACCAGTGTCGCAGGGGATCAGCCCCAGCATTTT. Its translation: CATSVAGDQPQHF.

A few counts support this clonotype. The V gene is TRBV7-9, the J gene TRBJ2-6; D is uncertain. Germline V gene data show CDR1 as SEHNR and CDR2 as FQNEAQ (reference sequence). Trimming pared 5 bases from V and 2 bases from J, leaving 10 bases between. The CDR3 contains 15 residues. Here the CDR3 reads CASSQTRTGANVLTF. The CDR3 DNA reads as TGTGCCAGCAGCCAGACAAGGACTGGGGCCAACGTCCTGACTTTC.

This clonotype was counted between two and nine times. The rearrangement joins TRBV9 to TRBJ2-3, with D perhaps assigned TRBD1 or TRBD2 (6 bases each). CDR1 is SGDLS, CDR2 YYNGEE, per germline. CDR3 length equals 16 residues. V lost 3 bases and J 8 bases, leaving 22 bases between the germline ends. CDR3 nucleotide sequence: TGTGCCAGCAGCGAGGGGGGACATGTCCGAGTTGGTACGCAGTATTTT. Translation gives CASSEGGHVRVGTQYF.

CDR3 sequence: CATSRDRTGTGHEQYF. The CDR3 DNA follows: TGTGCCACCAGCAGAGATCGTACCGGGACAGGCCACGAGCAGTACTTC. The J gene is TRBJ2-7, the V gene TRBV15; TRBD1 agrees at 8 bases. J lost 5 bases, V lost 0 bases, and 9 bases had no gene match. The CDR3 has 16 residues. CDR1 and CDR2 (germline): LNHNV, YYDKDF (reference sequence).

The rearrangement joins TRBV5-6 to TRBJ2-7; D is perhaps TRBD1 (6 bases). V was clipped by 5 bases and J by 4 bases, with 16 bases between them. Germline CDR1 reads SGHDT; CDR2 reads YYEEEE. The CDR3 loop spans 14 amino acids. This chain's CDR3 is CASSTQGRRYEQYF. DNA for the CDR3: TGTGCCAGCAGTACCCAGGGGAGACGGTACGAGCAGTACTTC. The entire variable domain, with the rest obtained from reference TRBV5-6 and TRBJ2-7, is as follows: DAGVTQSPTHLIKTRGQQVTLRCSPKSGHDTVSWYQQALGQGPQFIFQYYEEEERQRGNFPDRFSGHQFPNYSSELNVNALLLGDSALYLCASSTQGRRYEQYFGPGTRLTVT.